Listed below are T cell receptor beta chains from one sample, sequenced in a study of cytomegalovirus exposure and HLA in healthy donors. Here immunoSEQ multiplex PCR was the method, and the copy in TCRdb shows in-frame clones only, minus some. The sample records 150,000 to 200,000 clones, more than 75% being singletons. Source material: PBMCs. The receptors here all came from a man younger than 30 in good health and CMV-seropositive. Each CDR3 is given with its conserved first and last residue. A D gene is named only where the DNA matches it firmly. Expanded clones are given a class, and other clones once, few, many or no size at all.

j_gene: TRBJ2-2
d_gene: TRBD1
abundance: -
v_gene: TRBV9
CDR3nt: TGTGCCAGCAGCCACAGTCGGGACAGGGGTAGTTCGAACACCGGGGAGCTGTTTTTT
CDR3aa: CASSHSRDRGSSNTGELFF

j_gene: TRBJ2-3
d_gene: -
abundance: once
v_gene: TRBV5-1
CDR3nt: TGCGCCAGCAGCTCCCAGGGTTACACAGATACGCAGTATTTT
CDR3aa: CASSSQGYTDTQYF

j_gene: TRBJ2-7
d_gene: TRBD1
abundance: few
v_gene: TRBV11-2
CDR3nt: TGTGCCAGCAGCTTCGGACAGGGGGGCTACGAGCAGTACTTC
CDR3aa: CASSFGQGGYEQYF

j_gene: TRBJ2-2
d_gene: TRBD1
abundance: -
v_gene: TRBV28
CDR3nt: TGTGCCTCCGGGACAGCGAACACCGGGGAGCTGTTTTTT
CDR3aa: CASGTANTGELFF

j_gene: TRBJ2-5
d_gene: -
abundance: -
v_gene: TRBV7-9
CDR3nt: TGTGCCAGCAGCGGACGCGGGACTCCCAAAGGGACCCAGTACTTC
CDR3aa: CASSGRGTPKGTQYF

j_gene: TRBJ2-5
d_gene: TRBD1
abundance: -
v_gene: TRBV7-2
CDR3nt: TGTGCCAGCAGCTTGGACAGGGGGCAAGAGACCCAGTACTTC
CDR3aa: CASSLDRGQETQYF

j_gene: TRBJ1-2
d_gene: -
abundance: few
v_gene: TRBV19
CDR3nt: TGTGCCAGTAGTGCAGAATTATCTAACTATGGCTACACCTTC
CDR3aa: CASSAELSNYGYTF

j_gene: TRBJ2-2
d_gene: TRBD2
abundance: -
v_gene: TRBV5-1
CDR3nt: TGCGCCAGCAGCACCCTAGCGGAGAACACCGGGGAGCTGTTTTTT
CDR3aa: CASSTLAENTGELFF

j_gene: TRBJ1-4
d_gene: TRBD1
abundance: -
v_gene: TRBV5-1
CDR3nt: TGCGCCAGCAGCTTAAGGGACAGCAATAATGAAAAACTGTTTTTT
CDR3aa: CASSLRDSNNEKLFF

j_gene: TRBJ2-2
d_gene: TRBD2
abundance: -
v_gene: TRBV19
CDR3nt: TGTGCCAGTACTCGGCTAGCGGGAGACACCGGGGAGCTGTTTTTT
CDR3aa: CASTRLAGDTGELFF

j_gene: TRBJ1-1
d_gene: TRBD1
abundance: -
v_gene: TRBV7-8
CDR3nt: TGTGCCAGCAGCTTCGTGGACAGGGGAATGAACACTGAAGCTTTCTTT
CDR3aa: CASSFVDRGMNTEAFF

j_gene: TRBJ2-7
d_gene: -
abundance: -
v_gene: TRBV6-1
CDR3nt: TGTGCCAGCAGTGAAGAAGCGGTGAGCTCCTACGAGCAGTACTTC
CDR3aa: CASSEEAVSSYEQYF

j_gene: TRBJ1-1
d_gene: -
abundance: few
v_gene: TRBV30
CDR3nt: TGTGCCTGGAGTGTAGGACTACTCCCTTTCTTT
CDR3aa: CAWSVGLLPFF

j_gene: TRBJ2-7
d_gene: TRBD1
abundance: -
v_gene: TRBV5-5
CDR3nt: TGTGCCAGCAGCTCGGATTCCGGGACAGGGTTGTTTTTCGGCGAGCAGTACTTC
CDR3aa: CASSSDSGTGLFFGEQYF

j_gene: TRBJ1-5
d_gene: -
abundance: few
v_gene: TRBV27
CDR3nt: TGTGCCAGCAGTTTAGTGGGCAGCAATCAGCCCCAGCATTTT
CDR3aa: CASSLVGSNQPQHF

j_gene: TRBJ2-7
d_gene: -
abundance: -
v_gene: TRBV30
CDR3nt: TGTGCCTGGAGTGTCCGGGGGAGTGACAGCGAGCAGTACTTC
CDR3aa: CAWSVRGSDSEQYF

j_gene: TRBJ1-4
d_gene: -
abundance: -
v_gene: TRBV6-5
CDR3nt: TGTGCCAGCAGTTATACAGGGGAAAAACTGTTTTTT
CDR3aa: CASSYTGEKLFF

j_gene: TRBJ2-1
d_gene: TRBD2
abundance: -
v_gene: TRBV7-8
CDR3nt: TGTGCCAGCAGCCCCCGCTGGGGACTAGCGGGAGAAAATGAGCAGTTCTTC
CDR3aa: CASSPRWGLAGENEQFF

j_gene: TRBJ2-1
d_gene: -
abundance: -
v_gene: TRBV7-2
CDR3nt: TGTGCCAGCAGCTTAGGCGGGCCCTACAATGAGCAGTTCTTC
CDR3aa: CASSLGGPYNEQFF

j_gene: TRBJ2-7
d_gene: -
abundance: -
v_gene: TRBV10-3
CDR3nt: TGTGCCATCAGTGAGGGGCGCAACTACGAGCAGTACTTC
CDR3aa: CAISEGRNYEQYF

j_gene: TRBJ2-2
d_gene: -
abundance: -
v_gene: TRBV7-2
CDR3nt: TGTGCCAGCAGCTTAGTACCGGGGGCCGGGGAGCTGTTTTTT
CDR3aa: CASSLVPGAGELFF

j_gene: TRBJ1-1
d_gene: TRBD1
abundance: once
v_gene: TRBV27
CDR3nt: TGTGCCAGCAGTTGGAGGGGGCGGGGCACTGAAGCTTTCTTT
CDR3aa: CASSWRGRGTEAFF

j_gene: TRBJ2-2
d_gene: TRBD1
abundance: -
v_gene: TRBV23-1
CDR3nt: TGCGCCAGCAGTCCTATACAGGGGCACACCGGGGAGCTGTTTTTT
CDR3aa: CASSPIQGHTGELFF

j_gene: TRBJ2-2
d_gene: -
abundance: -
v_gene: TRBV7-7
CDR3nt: TGTGCCAGCAGCCCGGACACCAATCCCGCCCGGGAGCTGTTTTTT
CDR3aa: CASSPDTNPARELFF